The 17 T cell receptor beta chains below come from one sample, sequenced in a study of OX40 agonist ivuxolimab in advanced cancers. Here immunoSEQ multiplex PCR was the method, and the copy in TCRdb shows in-frame clones only, minus some. The table shows tens of thousands of clones, with approximately 80% occurring only once. The source material was CD4+ or CD8+ T cells sorted from blood, sampled in a trial of the OX40 agonist ivuxolimab. These receptors all stem from an adult with an advanced solid tumor such as melanoma, head and neck, liver or kidney cancer.

The chain combines TRBV9 with TRBJ2-1; possible D gene TRBD2, 6 bases. The CDR3 extends over 15 amino acids. Looked up from germline, CDR1 is SGDLS and CDR2 is YYNGEE. Trimming cost V 0 bases and J 5 bases, with 12 bases left between them. This CDR3 is CASSVGTTMDNEQFF. The CDR3 region has the DNA TGTGCCAGCAGCGTAGGGACTACGATGGACAATGAGCAGTTCTTC. The full variable domain, completed using reference TRBV9 and TRBJ2-1, is DSGVTQTPKHLITATGQRVTLRCSPRSGDLSVYWYQQSLDQGLQFLIQYYNGEERAKGNILERFSAQQFPDLHSELNLSSLELGDSALYFCASSVGTTMDNEQFFGPGTRLTVL.

The chain is built from TRBV10-3 and TRBJ2-1; 11 bases align to TRBD1. CDR1 is ENHRY, CDR2 SYGVKD, per germline. Trimming cost V 6 bases and J 5 bases; bases outside gene matches: 6. CDR3 size: 15 residues. CDR3 region: CAISPGTGGNNEQFF. The CDR3 DNA reads TGTGCCATCAGCCCCGGGACAGGGGGTAACAATGAGCAGTTCTTC.

The chain employs TRBV7-9 and TRBJ1-2; D unresolved. CDR1 and CDR2 (germline): SEHNR, FQNEAQ (reference sequence). Trimming removed 1 base from V and 4 bases from J, with 10 bases in between. The CDR3 sequence is 14 residues long. The CDR3 sequence is CASSLETGSYGYTF. Written as DNA, the CDR3 is TGTGCCAGCAGCTTAGAGACGGGTTCCTATGGCTACACCTTC.

This chain joins TRBV2 and TRBJ2-2; TRBD2 matches at 12 bases. The germline V gene has CDR1 SNHLY and CDR2 FYNNEI. V lost 6 bases, J lost 5 bases, and 4 bases stayed unmatched. This CDR3 has 15 residues. For the CDR3, the DNA is TGTGCCAGCAGGATCGGACTAGCGGGAACCGGGGAGCTGTTTTTT. Amino acids: CASRIGLAGTGELFF.

This sequence joins TRBV10-2 and TRBJ2-3; no reliable D call. The germline V and J ends were trimmed by 0 bases and 5 bases, with 6 bases remaining between them. CDR3 length equals 13 residues. The germline gives CDR1 WSHSY, CDR2 SAAADI. The CDR3 DNA is TGCGCCAGCAGTGAGTCTAAGGGAGATACGCAGTATTTT. Its protein is CASSESKGDTQYF.

This clone was observed a single time. The chain couples TRBV5-6 to TRBJ1-2; 10 positions match TRBD1. Germline V lookup: CDR1 SGHDT, CDR2 YYEEEE. The CDR3 spans 14 residues. The trim removed 1 base at V and 8 bases at J, leaving 5 bases unmatched. Here the CDR3 DNA reads TGTGCCAGCAGCTTGCTGACAGGGGGCGACGGCTACACCTTC. Protein sequence: CASSLLTGGDGYTF.

This clone came up a few times. The chain employs TRBV28 and TRBJ2-1; TRBD2 agrees at 14 bases. The V and J ends lost 4 bases and 0 bases, in that order; junction bases with no gene match: 11. Germline loops: CDR1 MDHEN, CDR2 SYDVKM. The CDR3 covers 20 residues. The CDR3 nucleotides read TGTGCCAGCAGTTCCCGGACTAGCGGGAGGTCCCTATTCTCCTACAATGAGCAGTTCTTC. This translates into CASSSRTSGRSLFSYNEQFF.

This clone showed up just a few times. This chain uses TRBV10-3 with TRBJ1-6; D is perhaps TRBD1 (5 bases). This CDR3 region has 13 residues. The V end lost 5 bases, the J end lost 7 bases, and 9 bases lay between the germline ends. CDR1 and CDR2 from the germline V gene are ENHRY and SYGVKD. In DNA, the CDR3 is TGTGCCATCAGTTTGGCAGGGAATTCACCCCTCCACTTT. Its translation: CAISLAGNSPLHF.

This chain joins TRBV2 and TRBJ2-7; 12 nucleotides align to TRBD1. The CDR3 has 17 residues. The germline CDR1 and CDR2 sequences are SNHLY and FYNNEI. Trimming removed 6 bases from V and 3 bases from J; junction bases left unmatched: 12. The CDR3 sequence is CASSKTGTGGRGYEQYV. In DNA form, the CDR3 reads TGTGCCAGCAGCAAAACCGGGACAGGGGGCCGGGGCTACGAGCAGTACGTC.

J is TRBJ1-1 and V is TRBV19; TRBD1 is a possible D gene (6 bases). Trimming removed 3 bases at V and 6 bases at J, with 20 bases between. Germline V gene sequence: CDR1 LNHDA, CDR2 SQIVND (reference sequence). This CDR3 is built from 16 residues. CDR3 in amino acids: CASSIPRGGPGAEAFF. The CDR3 DNA sequence: TGTGCCAGTAGTATCCCCCGGGGGGGGCCGGGGGCTGAAGCTTTCTTT.

This chain uses TRBV7-2 with TRBJ1-1, with D possibly being TRBD1 (5 bases). V lost 0 bases and J lost 0, with 8 bases in between. Germline V CDR1 and CDR2: SGHTA, FQGNSA. The CDR3 sequence is 15 residues long. The CDR3 DNA reads TGTGCCAGCAGCTTAGCGCGGGGCCTGAACACTGAAGCTTTCTTT. This sequence encodes CASSLARGLNTEAFF.

The V gene is TRBV7-2, the J gene TRBJ2-7; 8 bases fit TRBD1. The junction had 8 bases not matched to a gene; V was cut back by 5 bases and J by 5 bases. This CDR3 spans 14 amino acids. Germline loops: CDR1 SGHTA, CDR2 FQGNSA. Written as DNA, the CDR3 is TGTGCCAGCAGCCGGCGGACAGGGTCTGACGAGCAGTACTTC. Protein product: CASSRRTGSDEQYF.

The CDR3 loop is CASRRGTWSEKLFF. The CDR3 region has the DNA TGTGCCAGCAGGCGAGGGACGTGGAGTGAAAAACTGTTTTTT. V and J are TRBV28 and TRBJ1-4; tentatively, D is TRBD1 (5 bases). The CDR3 extends over 14 amino acids. The ends were cut back, 6 bases at V and 7 bases at J, with 15 bases in the middle. Germline CDR1 MDHEN, CDR2 SYDVKM.

The chain couples TRBV28 to TRBJ1-4, with 10 bases matching TRBD1. Germline V gene sequence: CDR1 MDHEN, CDR2 SYDVKM. The junction had 4 bases not matched to a gene; V was cut back by 3 bases and J by 0 bases. The CDR3 is 17 amino acids. The CDR3 nucleotides read TGTGCCAGCAGTTTCAGCGGGACAGGGGCAACTAATGAAAAACTGTTTTTT. Amino acids: CASSFSGTGATNEKLFF.

V usage is TRBV5-6 and J usage is TRBJ2-7; TRBD2 aligns across 9 bases. In germline, CDR1 is SGHDT, CDR2 YYEEEE. J was trimmed by 7 bases and V by 4 bases; bases with no gene match: 18. The CDR3 extends over 17 amino acids. DNA of the CDR3: TGTGCCAGCAGCCAAGCTGGGGATAGCGGGGGAGTTTGGGAGCAGTACTTC. It is translated as CASSQAGDSGGVWEQYF. The full variable domain, rest sourced from reference TRBV5-6 and TRBJ2-7, is DAGVTQSPTHLIKTRGQQVTLRCSPKSGHDTVSWYQQALGQGPQFIFQYYEEEERQRGNFPDRFSGHQFPNYSSELNVNALLLGDSALYLCASSQAGDSGGVWEQYFGPGTRLTVT.

The CDR3 sequence: CASSSNTGGANYGYTF. The CDR3 DNA is TGTGCCAGCAGCTCCAATACAGGGGGCGCTAACTATGGCTACACCTTC. V is TRBV13 and J is TRBJ1-2; 9 bases align to TRBD1. The V gene end was trimmed by 4 bases and the J gene end by 0 bases; junction bases not matched to a gene: 6. CDR1 and CDR2 (germline): PRHDT, FYEKMQ (reference sequence). This CDR3 has 16 residues.

The rearrangement joins TRBV6-5 to TRBJ1-4; unclear D gene. Trimming pared 2 bases from V and 4 bases from J, leaving 5 bases between. There are 13 residues in the CDR3. Germline lookup yields CDR1 MNHEY and CDR2 SVGAGI. The CDR3 here is CASSYGLNEKLFF. CDR3 nucleotides: TGTGCCAGCAGTTACGGCCTTAATGAAAAACTGTTTTTT.